What follows are 27 T cell receptor beta chains derived from one specimen sequenced in a study of T cells after yellow fever vaccination. TCRdb passed the 5' RACE reads through MiXCR, listing each CDR3 protein once. This sample has tens of thousands of distinct CDR3 sequences, with roughly a tenth found just once. The sample in question was PBMCs, either bulk or a sorted T-cell subset (CD4+, CD8+, memory, or dextramer-sorted; not recorded which), obtained around 15 days after the first yellow fever vaccination. The source of these receptors is a young man who received the YFV17D yellow fever vaccine.

This clonotype was recorded at least ten times. The chain has TRBV18 and TRBJ1-1; 7 nucleotides align to TRBD1. Germline V CDR1 and CDR2: KGHSH, LQKENI. The CDR3 sequence is 15 residues long. The trim removed 8 bases at V and 1 base at J, leaving 10 bases unmatched. CDR3 sequence reads: CASAAGGRRNTEAFF. The CDR3 DNA follows: TGTGCCAGCGCAGCAGGGGGAAGGAGGAACACTGAAGCTTTCTTT. Full variable domain (outside the CDR3, taken from reference TRBV18 and TRBJ1-1): NAGVMQNPRHLVRRRGQEARLRCSPMKGHSHVYWYRQLPEEGLKFMVYLQKENIIDESGMPKERFSAEFPKEGPSILRIQQVVRGDSAAYFCASAAGGRRNTEAFFGQGTRLTVV.

This clonotype was counted at least ten times. V and J are TRBV6-4 and TRBJ2-3; 8 bases align to TRBD2. There are 15 residues in the CDR3. V lost 4 bases and J lost 1; bases outside the gene matches: 4. Germline assignment: CDR1 MRHNA and CDR2 SNTAGT. CDR3 residues: CASSVGSGGTDTQYF. The CDR3 DNA follows: TGTGCCAGCAGTGTGGGTAGCGGGGGCACAGATACGCAGTATTTT.

This clonotype came up many times. The chain is built from TRBV5-1 and TRBJ2-7; D perhaps matches TRBD2 (6 bases). V shed 2 bases and J shed 5 bases, with 14 bases lying between them. The CDR3 runs 14 residues. Per germline, CDR1 SGHRS and CDR2 YFSETQ. The CDR3 coding sequence is TGCGCCAGCAGCTTTAGCGGCCCAGGCGACGAGCAGTACTTC. This translates into CASSFSGPGDEQYF.

CDR3 bases: TGTGCCAGCAGTCCGCTGGGACAGTTCAACACTGAAGCTTTCTTT. Translating gives CASSPLGQFNTEAFF. The rearrangement uses TRBV5-4 and TRBJ1-1; 7 nucleotides agree with TRBD1. There are 15 residues in the CDR3. V trimming: 5 bases; J trimming: 2 bases; junction bases outside the gene matches: 9. Germline CDR1 SGHNT, CDR2 YYREEE (reference sequence).

This clonotype was picked up many times. The genes are TRBV10-3 and TRBJ2-2, with 8 bases matching TRBD1. The length of the CDR3 is 13 residues. J gave up 1 base and V 8 bases, and 0 bases lay outside the gene matches. Germline CDR1 is ENHRY and CDR2 is SYGVKD. CDR3: CAIGTGNTGELFF. The CDR3 DNA sequence: TGTGCCATCGGGACAGGGAACACCGGGGAGCTGTTTTTT.

This clonotype was recorded many times. V and J are TRBV20-1 and TRBJ1-1, with D possibly TRBD1 on 5 matching bases. Germline assignment: CDR1 DFQATT and CDR2 SNEGSKA (reference sequence). Trimming shortened V by 0 bases and J by 4 bases, and 6 bases separated the two germline ends. This CDR3 region has 12 residues. DNA of the CDR3: TGCAGTGCTAGAGAAGGGACCACTGAAGCTTTCTTT. Its protein is CSAREGTTEAFF.

This clonotype was detected only a few times. The chain uses TRBV28 and TRBJ1-1, with no clear D. Per germline, CDR1 MDHEN and CDR2 SYDVKM. V shed 5 bases and J shed 8 bases, with 18 bases lying between them. CDR3 length: 14 residues. CDR3: CASSLVGYRWEAFF. The DNA of the CDR3 is TGTGCCAGCAGTCTAGTCGGGTATAGATGGGAAGCTTTCTTT. The full variable domain, its missing parts supplied by reference TRBV28 and TRBJ1-1, is DVKVTQSSRYLVKRTGEKVFLECVQDMDHENMFWYRQDPGLGLRLIYFSYDVKMKEKGDIPEGYSVSREKKERFSLILESASTNQTSMYLCASSLVGYRWEAFFGQGTRLTVV.

There are a few counts of this clonotype. The J gene is TRBJ2-1, the V gene TRBV30; D ambiguous. The CDR3 sequence is 13 residues long. V was trimmed by 4 bases and J by 7 bases, leaving 14 bases between them. CDR1 is GTSNPN and CDR2 is SVGIG in the germline V gene (reference sequence). CDR3 in DNA: TGTGCCTGGACACGGAATATTCAAAATGAGCAGTTCTTC. Protein product: CAWTRNIQNEQFF.

This clonotype occurred many times. The rearrangement uses TRBV12-3 or TRBV12-4 and TRBJ2-1, with 7 nucleotides matching TRBD1. The CDR3 is 12 amino acids. The V and J ends lost 5 bases and 13 bases, in that order; junction bases with no gene match: 8. In DNA form, the CDR3 reads TGTGCCAGCAGTCTCCTCCGACAGGGTCAGTTCTTC. Translation: CASSLLRQGQFF.

This clonotype was detected many times. DNA of the CDR3: TGCAGTGCTGTAGAAGGGGCGAGCACAGATACGCAGTATTTT. Translation gives CSAVEGASTDTQYF. The V call is TRBV20-1, the J call TRBJ2-3, with a weak D call TRBD1 (5 bases). The CDR3 sequence is 14 residues long. The germline V gene encodes CDR1 DFQATT and CDR2 SNEGSKA (reference sequence). V was cut by 5 bases and J by 0 bases, with 12 bases left in between.

This clonotype was detected ten times or more. This chain uses TRBV2 with TRBJ1-6, with TRBD1 matching over 9 bases. CDR1 and CDR2 from the germline V gene are SNHLY and FYNNEI. The CDR3 has 14 amino acids. V shed 6 bases and J 6 bases; nucleotides not matched to a gene: 3. The CDR3 protein is CASRKDRGNSPLHF. The CDR3 nucleotides are TGTGCCAGCAGAAAGGACAGGGGTAATTCACCCCTCCACTTT.

Ten or more counts support this clonotype. The chain joins TRBV4-3 to TRBJ1-1; D not resolved. Deletions cut 2 bases from V and 4 bases from J, with 8 bases between. The CDR3 runs 13 residues. Germline lookup yields CDR1 LGHNA and CDR2 YSLEER. The chain's CDR3 is CASSQYPATEAFF. Here the CDR3 DNA reads TGCGCCAGCAGCCAATACCCAGCCACTGAAGCTTTCTTT.

Ten or more counts support this clonotype. V gene TRBV10-3 combines with J gene TRBJ2-2; TRBD1 agrees at 9 bases. Germline loops: CDR1 ENHRY, CDR2 SYGVKD. V shed 8 bases and J 6 bases; nucleotides not matched to a gene: 10. The CDR3 has 15 residues. The CDR3, as DNA: TGTGCCATCTTCGGAGGGACAGGGATCGCCGGGGAGCTGTTTTTT. This sequence encodes CAIFGGTGIAGELFF.

This clonotype was recorded at least ten times. The V call is TRBV7-8, the J call TRBJ1-2, with D possibly TRBD1 on 6 matching bases. The V gene lost 7 bases and the J gene lost 7 bases, with 19 bases spanning the gap. The length of the CDR3 is 14 residues. CDR1 and CDR2 (germline): SGHVS, FQNEAQ. DNA for the CDR3: TGTGCCAGCACCCTAGGAGGGGGTGGCGGTGGCTACACCTTC. It encodes CASTLGGGGGGYTF.

This clonotype was picked up many times. The CDR3 sequence is CASSPVRATDTDTQYF. The CDR3, as DNA: TGTGCCAGCAGTCCCGTACGGGCGACAGACACAGATACGCAGTATTTT. This sequence joins TRBV28 and TRBJ2-3; perhaps TRBD1 as D (5 bases). The CDR3 length is 16 residues. Germline V CDR1 and CDR2: MDHEN, SYDVKM. Trimming cost V 5 bases and J 2 bases, with 17 bases left between them. Full variable domain (rest looked up from reference TRBV28 and TRBJ2-3): DVKVTQSSRYLVKRTGEKVFLECVQDMDHENMFWYRQDPGLGLRLIYFSYDVKMKEKGDIPEGYSVSREKKERFSLILESASTNQTSMYLCASSPVRATDTDTQYFGPGTRLTVL.

This clonotype was seen at least ten times. The rearrangement uses TRBV7-3 and TRBJ1-2, with a possible D match to TRBD1 (5 bases). Germline CDR1 SGHTA, CDR2 FQGTGA. The length of the CDR3 is 13 residues. Trimming left V 2 bases short and J 8 bases short, with 12 bases between. Here the CDR3 DNA reads TGTGCCAGCAGCTTAGGTCAGGGTGAGGGCTACACCTTC. Translating gives CASSLGQGEGYTF.

This clonotype appeared many times. The chain uses TRBV27 and TRBJ2-3; possible D gene TRBD2, 6 bases. Germline V gene data show CDR1 as MNHEY and CDR2 as SMNVEV (reference sequence). Trimming removed 2 bases from V and 5 bases from J, with 17 bases in between. This CDR3 region has 16 residues. This CDR3 is CASSLGVSSVRDTQYF. CDR3 in DNA: TGTGCCAGCAGTTTAGGCGTGTCTAGCGTGAGAGATACGCAGTATTTT.

About this clonotype: A much larger clone sits a single nucleotide away, making a read error possible. This chain connects TRBV20-1 to TRBJ2-2; 7 bases are a match to TRBD2. The J segment lost 2 bases and the V segment lost 5 bases, leaving 5 bases of the junction unmatched. Germline V lookup: CDR1 DFQATT, CDR2 SNEGSKA (reference sequence). The length of the CDR3 is 14 residues. CDR3 sequence: CSASGGGNTGELFF. DNA of the CDR3: TGCAGTGCTTCTGGCGGGGGAAACACCGGGGAGCTGTTTTTT.

The sample holds many counts of this clonotype. This chain joins TRBV5-1 and TRBJ1-1; 7 nucleotides agree with TRBD1. After removal of 2 bases from V and 5 bases from J, the junction contained 6 bases not matched to a gene. Per germline, CDR1 SGHRS and CDR2 YFSETQ. The CDR3 has 14 residues. CDR3 residues: CASSLGGLETEAFF. CDR3 DNA: TGCGCCAGCAGCTTAGGGGGCTTGGAGACTGAAGCTTTCTTT.

Ten or more counts support this clonotype. The V call is TRBV5-1, the J call TRBJ1-1; D remains unclear. CDR1 SGHRS and CDR2 YFSETQ come from the germline V gene. The CDR3 is 15 amino acids. Trimming removed 5 bases at V and 0 bases at J, with 14 bases between. In nucleotides, the CDR3 is TGCGCCAGCAGTTATGTAGGGTCAATGAACACTGAAGCTTTCTTT. Encoded protein: CASSYVGSMNTEAFF.

This clonotype was picked up many times. Here the CDR3 DNA reads TGCAGTGCTACCGTGGGACTAGATCAGCCCCAGCATTTT. Its protein product is CSATVGLDQPQHF. This chain uses TRBV20-1 with TRBJ1-5; weak D call: TRBD1 (5 bases). Germline CDR1 DFQATT, CDR2 SNEGSKA (reference sequence). The CDR3 runs to 13 residues. The V and J ends lost 4 bases and 5 bases respectively, with 12 bases between them.

This clonotype was detected many times. The V and J genes are TRBV7-2 and TRBJ2-3; 9 nucleotides align to TRBD2. CDR1 and CDR2 (germline): SGHTA, FQGNSA. After removal of 1 base from V and 8 bases from J, the junction contained 13 bases not matched to a gene. The length of the CDR3 is 17 residues. The DNA of the CDR3 is TGTGCCAGCAGCTTAGGCGCTAGCGGGGACGGGCGGAGTACGCAGTATTTT. It specifies CASSLGASGDGRSTQYF. The whole variable domain, filled in from reference TRBV7-2 and TRBJ2-3, reads GAGVSQSPSNKVTEKGKDVELRCDPISGHTALYWYRQSLGQGLEFLIYFQGNSAPDKSGLPSDRFSAERTGGSVSTLTIQRTQQEDSAVYLCASSLGASGDGRSTQYFGPGTRLTVL.

Concerning this clonotype itself: Just one base apart from a much larger clone, this may be a read error. The chain links TRBV12-3 or TRBV12-4 to TRBJ2-3; 9 nucleotides agree with TRBD2. V lost 4 bases, J lost 3 bases, and 8 bases stayed unmatched. The CDR3 runs to 16 residues. The CDR3 spells CASSSTAGGGTDTQYF. DNA of the CDR3: TGTGCCAGCAGTTCCACAGCGGGGGGAGGAACAGATACGCAGTATTTT.

In its sample, this clonotype was seen many times. The J gene is TRBJ2-3, the V gene TRBV7-2; D is perhaps TRBD1 or TRBD2 (5 bases each). The CDR3 runs to 14 residues. V lost 4 bases, J lost 0 bases, and 8 bases lay in between. Germline V lookup: CDR1 SGHTA, CDR2 FQGNSA. CDR3 nucleotide sequence: TGTGCCAGCAGCTCGAGGGGAAGCACAGATACGCAGTATTTT. Translated: CASSSRGSTDTQYF.

This clonotype was picked up many times. The chain recombines TRBV3-1 with TRBJ2-3; 11 positions agree with TRBD2. The CDR3 is 18 residues long. The germline V gene has CDR1 LGHDT and CDR2 YNNKEL (reference sequence). Losses at the gene ends were 5 bases for V and 4 bases for J; bases not matched to a gene: 14. CDR3 sequence: CASSASLAGVVGADTQYF. The CDR3 bases are TGTGCCAGCAGCGCCTCACTAGCGGGGGTGGTGGGGGCAGATACGCAGTATTTT.

This clonotype was seen at least ten times. The chain has TRBV11-2 and TRBJ2-1; 9 positions agree with TRBD2. Germline-derived CDR1 and CDR2 are SGHAT and FQNNGV. Trimming at V came to 4 bases and at J to 0 bases, leaving 4 bases not matched to a gene. CDR3 length: 16 amino acids. This CDR3 reads CASSSLAGVSYNEQFF. The CDR3 nucleotides are TGTGCCAGCAGCTCCTTAGCGGGGGTCTCCTACAATGAGCAGTTCTTC.

V is TRBV5-5 and J is TRBJ2-3, with D possibly called TRBD1 or TRBD2 (6 bases each). From germline, CDR1 is SGHKS and CDR2 YYEKEE (reference sequence). The ends were cut back, 1 base at V and 1 base at J, with 13 bases in the middle. This CDR3 is 16 amino acids long. The CDR3 DNA reads as TGTGCCAGCAGCTTGCTCGGGGGCGGCGGCACAGATACGCAGTATTTT. Translated, it gives CASSLLGGGGTDTQYF.